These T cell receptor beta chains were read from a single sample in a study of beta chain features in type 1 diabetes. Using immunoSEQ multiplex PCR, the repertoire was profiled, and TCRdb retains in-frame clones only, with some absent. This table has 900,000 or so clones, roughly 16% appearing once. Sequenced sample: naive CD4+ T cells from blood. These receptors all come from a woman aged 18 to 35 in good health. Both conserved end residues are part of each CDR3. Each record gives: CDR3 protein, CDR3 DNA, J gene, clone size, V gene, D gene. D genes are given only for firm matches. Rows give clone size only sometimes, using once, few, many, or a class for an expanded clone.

CDR3aa: CAISGDSIETQYF
CDR3nt: TGTGCCATCAGTGGGGACTCTATAGAGACCCAGTACTTC
j_gene: TRBJ2-5
abundance: few
v_gene: TRBV10-3
d_gene: .

CDR3aa: CSVDDSVNIQYF
CDR3nt: TGCAGCGTTGACGATAGCGTAAACATTCAGTACTTC
j_gene: TRBJ2-4
abundance: few
v_gene: TRBV29-1
d_gene: .

CDR3aa: CASSLWGPSSDEQYF
CDR3nt: TGTGCCAGCAGCTTATGGGGCCCGTCGAGCGACGAGCAGTACTTC
j_gene: TRBJ2-7
abundance: few
v_gene: TRBV7-2
d_gene: .

CDR3aa: CASSPRLLETQYF
CDR3nt: TGTGCCAGCAGCCCACGCCTATTGGAGACCCAGTACTTC
j_gene: TRBJ2-5
abundance: .
v_gene: TRBV7-9
d_gene: .

CDR3aa: CASTETQNYGYTF
CDR3nt: TGTGCCAGTACCGAAACCCAGAACTATGGCTACACCTTC
j_gene: TRBJ1-2
abundance: .
v_gene: TRBV28
d_gene: .

CDR3aa: CASSGRVGELFF
CDR3nt: TGTGCCAGCAGTGGGCGGGTCGGGGAGCTGTTTTTT
j_gene: TRBJ2-2
abundance: few
v_gene: TRBV2
d_gene: .

CDR3aa: CASSLDSVAVTDTQYF
CDR3nt: TGCGCCAGCAGCTTGGACTCCGTTGCGGTCACAGATACGCAGTATTTT
j_gene: TRBJ2-3
abundance: few
v_gene: TRBV5-1
d_gene: .

CDR3aa: CASSLRDRGLGGYTF
CDR3nt: TGTGCCAGCAGTTTAAGGGACAGGGGGCTGGGCGGCTACACCTTC
j_gene: TRBJ1-2
abundance: few
v_gene: TRBV27
d_gene: TRBD1

CDR3aa: CASSLVGLNTEAFF
CDR3nt: TGCGCCAGCAGCTTGGTTGGTTTGAACACTGAAGCTTTCTTT
j_gene: TRBJ1-1
abundance: few
v_gene: TRBV5-1
d_gene: .

CDR3aa: CASSLGSTGGGYEQYF
CDR3nt: TGTGCCAGCAGCTTAGGGTCGACAGGGGGCGGCTACGAGCAGTACTTC
j_gene: TRBJ2-7
abundance: few
v_gene: TRBV7-6
d_gene: TRBD1

CDR3aa: CASSGYSGNTGELFF
CDR3nt: TGTGCCAGCAGTGGGTATAGCGGGAACACCGGGGAGCTGTTTTTT
j_gene: TRBJ2-2
abundance: few
v_gene: TRBV25-1
d_gene: .

CDR3aa: CASSLDRGPQYF
CDR3nt: TGTGCCAGCAGCTTAGACAGGGGGCCCCAGTACTTC
j_gene: TRBJ2-5
abundance: few
v_gene: TRBV7-9
d_gene: TRBD1

CDR3aa: CASSGEWTEAFF
CDR3nt: TGTGCCAGCAGCGGGGAATGGACTGAAGCTTTCTTT
j_gene: TRBJ1-1
abundance: .
v_gene: TRBV9
d_gene: .

CDR3aa: CASSLSPAERWGNEQFF
CDR3nt: TGTGCCAGCAGCCTAAGTCCGGCCGAGCGTTGGGGCAATGAGCAGTTCTTC
j_gene: TRBJ2-1
abundance: .
v_gene: TRBV9
d_gene: .

CDR3aa: CASSRDSSQETQYF
CDR3nt: TGTGCCAGCAGCCGGGACTCCTCACAAGAGACCCAGTACTTC
j_gene: TRBJ2-5
abundance: .
v_gene: TRBV4-2
d_gene: .

CDR3aa: CASSQGTGGPSHNEQFF
CDR3nt: TGTGCCAGCAGCCAAGGGACAGGGGGTCCCTCACACAATGAGCAGTTCTTC
j_gene: TRBJ2-1
abundance: .
v_gene: TRBV5-8
d_gene: TRBD1

CDR3aa: CSVDGGTDTQYF
CDR3nt: TGCAGCGTTGACGGCGGCACAGATACGCAGTATTTT
j_gene: TRBJ2-3
abundance: .
v_gene: TRBV29-1
d_gene: .

CDR3aa: CASSTPGTEAFF
CDR3nt: TGTGCCAGCAGCACTCCGGGCACTGAAGCTTTCTTT
j_gene: TRBJ1-1
abundance: few
v_gene: TRBV7-9
d_gene: .

CDR3aa: CASSLLRDQETQYF
CDR3nt: TGTGCCAGCAGCTTATTGCGGGACCAAGAGACCCAGTACTTC
j_gene: TRBJ2-5
abundance: few
v_gene: TRBV7-9
d_gene: .

CDR3aa: CASSSGGSRYNEQFF
CDR3nt: TGTGCCAGCAGCTCAGGGGGATCGCGGTACAATGAGCAGTTCTTC
j_gene: TRBJ2-1
abundance: .
v_gene: TRBV7-9
d_gene: TRBD1

CDR3aa: CASSFLKGVHTEAFF
CDR3nt: TGTGCCAGCAGCTTCTTAAAGGGGGTTCACACTGAAGCTTTCTTT
j_gene: TRBJ1-1
abundance: .
v_gene: TRBV7-9
d_gene: .

CDR3aa: CASSYRDRGYEQYF
CDR3nt: TGTGCCAGCAGTTACAGGGACAGGGGCTACGAGCAGTACTTC
j_gene: TRBJ2-7
abundance: few
v_gene: TRBV6-6
d_gene: TRBD1

CDR3aa: CASSLGNRGDEQFF
CDR3nt: TGCGCCAGCAGCTTAGGAAACAGGGGTGATGAGCAGTTCTTC
j_gene: TRBJ2-1
abundance: .
v_gene: TRBV5-1
d_gene: TRBD1

CDR3aa: CASRPRGEAGELFF
CDR3nt: TGCGCCAGCAGGCCGCGGGGCGAGGCCGGGGAGCTGTTTTTT
j_gene: TRBJ2-2
abundance: few
v_gene: TRBV5-1
d_gene: .

CDR3aa: CASSFRPGRYSNQPQHF
CDR3nt: TGTGCCAGCAGTTTCCGACCGGGACGGTATAGCAATCAGCCCCAGCATTTT
j_gene: TRBJ1-5
abundance: few
v_gene: TRBV28
d_gene: .

CDR3aa: CASSLALRDSAEQYF
CDR3nt: TGTGCCAGCAGCTTAGCGCTGCGAGACAGCGCCGAGCAGTACTTC
j_gene: TRBJ2-7
abundance: .
v_gene: TRBV5-6
d_gene: .

CDR3aa: CASSQDWGLAWNEQFF
CDR3nt: TGTGCCAGCAGCCAAGATTGGGGACTAGCGTGGAATGAGCAGTTCTTC
j_gene: TRBJ2-1
abundance: .
v_gene: TRBV14
d_gene: TRBD2

CDR3aa: CASSRAGDDSYNEQFF
CDR3nt: TGTGCCAGCAGTCGGGCGGGAGACGACTCCTACAATGAGCAGTTCTTC
j_gene: TRBJ2-1
abundance: .
v_gene: TRBV9
d_gene: TRBD2

CDR3aa: CASSPGGTSTDTQYF
CDR3nt: TGTGCCAGCTCCCCAGGGGGAACTAGCACAGATACGCAGTATTTT
j_gene: TRBJ2-3
abundance: few
v_gene: TRBV5-4
d_gene: TRBD1

CDR3aa: CAISELAGETQYF
CDR3nt: TGTGCCATCAGTGAACTAGCGGGGGAGACCCAGTACTTC
j_gene: TRBJ2-5
abundance: few
v_gene: TRBV10-3
d_gene: TRBD2

CDR3aa: CASSSTSGPINEQFF
CDR3nt: TGTGCCAGCAGTTCCACTAGCGGGCCTATCAATGAGCAGTTCTTC
j_gene: TRBJ2-1
abundance: .
v_gene: TRBV28
d_gene: TRBD2

CDR3aa: CAISGVSNQPQHF
CDR3nt: TGTGCCATCAGTGGGGTTAGCAATCAGCCCCAGCATTTT
j_gene: TRBJ1-5
abundance: few
v_gene: TRBV10-3
d_gene: .

CDR3aa: CASTTASGNTIYF
CDR3nt: TGTGCCAGCACAACAGCCTCTGGAAACACCATATATTTT
j_gene: TRBJ1-3
abundance: few
v_gene: TRBV21-1
d_gene: .

CDR3aa: CASSRDSKRGEQYF
CDR3nt: TGTGCCAGCAGTAGAGACAGCAAACGGGGCGAGCAGTACTTC
j_gene: TRBJ2-7
abundance: .
v_gene: TRBV6-5
d_gene: .

CDR3aa: CASSKTQGAGGQPQHF
CDR3nt: TGTGCCAGCAGCAAAACACAGGGGGCGGGAGGACAGCCCCAGCATTTT
j_gene: TRBJ1-5
abundance: .
v_gene: TRBV5-6
d_gene: TRBD1

CDR3aa: CASSQEGRTYEQYF
CDR3nt: TGCGCCAGCAGCCAAGAAGGTCGCACCTACGAGCAGTACTTC
j_gene: TRBJ2-7
abundance: few
v_gene: TRBV4-1
d_gene: .